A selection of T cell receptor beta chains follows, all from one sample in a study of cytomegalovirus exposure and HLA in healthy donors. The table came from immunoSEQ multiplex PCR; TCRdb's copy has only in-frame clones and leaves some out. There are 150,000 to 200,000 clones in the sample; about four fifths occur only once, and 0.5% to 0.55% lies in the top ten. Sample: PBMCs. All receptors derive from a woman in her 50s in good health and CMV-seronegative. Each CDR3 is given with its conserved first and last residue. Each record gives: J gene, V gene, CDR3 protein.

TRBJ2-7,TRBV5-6,CASSLWGRAYEQYF
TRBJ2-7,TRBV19,CATREGGIGPYEQYF
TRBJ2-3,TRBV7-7,CASSPIVQGGTDTQYF
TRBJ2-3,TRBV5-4,CASSLVAGGGDTQYF
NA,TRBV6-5,CASSYSRQGAYEQYF
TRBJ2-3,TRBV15,CATSNGGGTDTQYF
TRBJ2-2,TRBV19,CASQETGTYTGELFF
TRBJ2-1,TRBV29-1,CSVEARGLFNEQFF
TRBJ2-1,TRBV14,CASNSLGGLGDNEQFF
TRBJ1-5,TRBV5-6,CASSLGQGDNQPQHF
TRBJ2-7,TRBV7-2,CASSSTGGAPYEQYF
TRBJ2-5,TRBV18,CASSPRLAGVGETQYF
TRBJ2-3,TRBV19,CASSMPSSPYTDTQYF